The source of this T cell receptor beta chain is a study of cytomegalovirus exposure and HLA in healthy donors. Study results and limitations: Relative to equally common others, HLA-associated TCR beta chains showed greater clonal expansion in a later analysis. Common viral pathogens were later found to be apparently linked to several of the most significant clusters. The study flagged around 160 TCR beta chains as cytomegalovirus-associated.

PCR primers comprised 60 Vbeta and 13 Jbeta primers. Assay used: immunoSEQ multiplex PCR; TCRdb lists only in-frame clones, some missing. Seen here are around 190,000 clones, about 80% observed once, and the top ten hold more than 0.4%. The J segment lost 2 bases and the V segment lost 3 bases, leaving 3 bases of the junction unmatched. Germline V gene lookup returns CDR1 MNHEY and CDR2 SMNVEV (reference sequence). CDR3 size: 14 residues. Regarding this clone: Its antigen is not identified.

The donors gave bone marrow, and they were healthy. Sequencing was performed on PBMCs. This sequence joins TRBV27 and TRBJ2-7; TRBD1 matches at 8 bases. This clonotype was obtained from a woman in her fifties or sixties in good health and CMV-seronegative. CDR3 sequence reads: CASSFGQGTYEQYF. The DNA of the CDR3 is TGTGCCAGCAGTTTTGGACAGGGAACCTACGAGCAGTACTTC.